This entry lists 30 T cell receptor beta chains sequenced from one sample in a study of T cells after yellow fever vaccination. One entry per CDR3 protein results from TCRdb running MiXCR on the 5' RACE reads. The data contain 620,000 or so distinct CDR3 sequences, approximately 13% of them singletons. The source was PBMCs, collected on the day of the yellow fever booster vaccination. All receptors derive from a young man who received the YFV17D yellow fever vaccine.

V usage is TRBV5-1 and J usage is TRBJ2-3; D possibly uses TRBD1 or TRBD2 (5 bases each). Trimming shortened V by 0 bases and J by 1 base, and 12 bases separated the two germline ends. Germline-derived CDR1 and CDR2 are SGHRS and YFSETQ. The CDR3 is 16 residues long. The CDR3 is CASSLATGPGTDTQYF. The DNA of the CDR3 is TGCGCCAGCAGCTTGGCAACGGGACCTGGCACAGATACGCAGTATTTT.

DNA of the CDR3: TGCAGCGTTGAATGGCCCGGGTACCAAGAGACCCAGTACTTC. Translating it yields CSVEWPGYQETQYF. The rearrangement links TRBV29-1 to TRBJ2-5; D call uncertain. The germline V and J ends were trimmed by 2 bases and 0 bases, with 10 bases remaining between them. This CDR3 is 14 amino acids long. Germline loops: CDR1 SQVTM, CDR2 ANQGSEA.

V usage is TRBV6-4 and J usage is TRBJ2-3, with 8 positions matching TRBD2. The germline gives CDR1 MRHNA, CDR2 SNTAGT. This CDR3 has 16 residues. Germline trimming cut 11 bases from V and 0 bases from J; bases unmatched to any gene: 13. The CDR3, as DNA: TGTGCCTTCGGACAGCGGGAGACGTCTAGCACAGATACGCAGTATTTT. Translation: CAFGQRETSSTDTQYF.

This clonotype showed up just a few times. The chain recombines TRBV28 with TRBJ1-6, with 9 bases that match TRBD1. This CDR3 region has 14 residues. V shed 6 bases, J shed 10 bases, and the junction held 7 bases outside the gene matches. Germline lookup yields CDR1 MDHEN and CDR2 SYDVKM. CDR3: CASSPGTGSSPLHF. DNA of the CDR3: TGTGCCAGCAGCCCCGGGACAGGGAGCTCACCCCTCCACTTT.

This clonotype was recorded a few times. The chain has TRBV6-2 or TRBV6-3 and TRBJ2-3; 10 bases fit TRBD1. Trimming removed 6 bases from V and 4 bases from J; junction bases left unmatched: 13. This CDR3 spans 17 amino acids. CDR1 and CDR2 (germline): MNHEY, SVGEGT. CDR3 amino acids: CASRPGQGVSLSDTQYF. CDR3 sequence (DNA): TGTGCCAGCAGGCCTGGACAGGGGGTATCCCTCTCAGATACGCAGTATTTT.

This clonotype was observed many times. Written as DNA, the CDR3 is TGTGCCAGCAGTTTAGGAGGGGGCGCGATCGGCGCTGAAGCTTTCTTT. Amino acid sequence: CASSLGGGAIGAEAFF. The chain joins TRBV12-3 or TRBV12-4 to TRBJ1-1; 7 bases fit TRBD1. Losses at the gene ends were 1 base for V and 6 bases for J; bases not matched to a gene: 11. The CDR3 has 16 residues.

The chain uses TRBV18 and TRBJ1-1; the match to TRBD1 covers 8 bases. The V segment lost 0 bases and the J segment 7 bases; nucleotides outside the gene matches: 10. This CDR3 is 16 amino acids long. Germline values: CDR1 KGHSH, CDR2 LQKENI. CDR3 sequence: CASSPPMAGGYSEAFF. CDR3 nucleotides: TGTGCCAGCTCACCACCGATGGCAGGGGGCTATAGTGAAGCTTTCTTT.

This clonotype was detected a few times. The chain combines TRBV27 with TRBJ1-5; no definite D call. This CDR3 is 13 amino acids long. The ends were cut back, 0 bases at V and 5 bases at J, with 5 bases in the middle. CDR1 MNHEY and CDR2 SMNVEV come from the germline V gene (reference sequence). For the CDR3, the DNA is TGTGCCAGCAGTTTATCTAGATATCAGCCCCAGCATTTT. Translated: CASSLSRYQPQHF.

The V and J genes are TRBV29-1 and TRBJ1-1; D not resolved. V lost 7 bases, J lost 0 bases, and 6 bases lay in between. CDR1 is SQVTM, CDR2 ANQGSEA, per germline. This CDR3 is 11 amino acids long. The CDR3 DNA reads TGCAGCGGGAGATTGAACACTGAAGCTTTCTTT. Its protein is CSGRLNTEAFF.

This clonotype was recorded a few times. The V call is TRBV12-3 or TRBV12-4, the J call TRBJ2-5, with 10 nucleotides matching TRBD1. Losses at the gene ends were 5 bases for V and 5 bases for J; bases not matched to a gene: 8. The CDR3 is made up of 15 amino acids. The CDR3 nucleotides are TGTGCCAGCAGTCAAAAGACAGGGGGCTTGGAGACCCAGTACTTC. This sequence encodes CASSQKTGGLETQYF.

This clonotype was counted only a few times. The J gene is TRBJ2-1, the V gene TRBV7-9; D is uncertain. Germline V gene sequence: CDR1 SEHNR, CDR2 FQNEAQ (reference sequence). The V and J ends lost 5 bases and 10 bases respectively, with 9 bases between them. The CDR3 is made up of 11 amino acids. Here the CDR3 reads CASSADREQFF. The CDR3 DNA sequence: TGTGCCAGCAGCGCCGATCGGGAGCAGTTCTTC.

The chain has TRBV5-1 and TRBJ2-1; either TRBD1 or TRBD2 may fit D (5 bases each). Trimming left V 7 bases short and J 8 bases short, with 10 bases between. Germline CDR1 reads SGHRS; CDR2 reads YFSETQ. The CDR3 contains 11 residues. Here the CDR3 DNA reads TGCGCCAGCGGGGACGGTTATGAGCAGTTCTTC. This encodes CASGDGYEQFF.

This clonotype turned up a few times. The chain carries TRBV20-1 and TRBJ2-3, with 8 bases aligning to TRBD2. V was pared by 6 bases and J by 0 bases, with 8 bases of the junction left unmatched. The germline V gene has CDR1 DFQATT and CDR2 SNEGSKA (reference sequence). The CDR3 is 15 residues long. CDR3 region: CSAKTRLASTDTQYF. The CDR3 DNA is TGCAGTGCAAAAACCAGACTAGCGAGCACAGATACGCAGTATTTT.

In its sample, this clonotype was seen a few times. This chain uses TRBV5-5 with TRBJ1-5; 9 nucleotides agree with TRBD1. The CDR3 consists of 16 residues. From germline, CDR1 is SGHKS and CDR2 YYEKEE (reference sequence). After removal of 0 bases from V and 6 bases from J, the junction contained 7 bases not matched to a gene. The CDR3 loop is CASSLEGQGGGQPQHF. In DNA, the CDR3 is TGTGCCAGCAGCTTGGAGGGACAGGGAGGCGGTCAGCCCCAGCATTTT.

J is TRBJ1-5 and V is TRBV19; D is ambiguous. The V gene lost 0 bases and the J gene lost 1 base, with 16 bases spanning the gap. Germline CDR1 and CDR2: LNHDA and SQIVND (reference sequence). The CDR3 is 18 amino acids. DNA for the CDR3: TGTGCCAGTAGTATAGATCTTCTAGTGATAAAGAGCAATCAGCCCCAGCATTTT. This encodes CASSIDLLVIKSNQPQHF.

The chain recombines TRBV5-1 with TRBJ2-4, with D possibly called TRBD1 or TRBD2 (5 bases each). Germline-derived CDR1 and CDR2 are SGHRS and YFSETQ. V lost 2 bases to trimming and J lost 7 bases, with 13 bases between them. CDR3 size: 14 residues. The CDR3 DNA reads TGCGCCAGCAGCTTCCAGGGAGAGGGGAACATTCAGTACTTC. Translated: CASSFQGEGNIQYF.

There are a few counts of this clonotype. This rearrangement joins TRBV18 to TRBJ2-5; D unresolved. Germline V gene lookup returns CDR1 KGHSH and CDR2 LQKENI. With 4 bases removed from V and 5 bases from J, the gap between germline ends came to 11 bases. The CDR3 spans 13 residues. CDR3 sequence: CASSQNARETQYF. The CDR3 nucleotides read TGTGCCAGCTCACAGAACGCCCGGGAGACCCAGTACTTC.

The chain uses TRBV29-1 and TRBJ2-2; D tentatively fits TRBD1 or TRBD2 (5 bases each). The germline V gene encodes CDR1 SQVTM and CDR2 ANQGSEA. The CDR3 loop spans 12 amino acids. The DNA of the CDR3 is TGCAGTGCACTTGGGGGCACCGGGGAGCTGTTTTTT. It encodes CSALGGTGELFF.

In this sample, this clonotype turned up a few times. V gene TRBV7-9 combines with J gene TRBJ1-4; D not certain. CDR3 length equals 15 residues. The V end was cut by 1 base, the J end by 0 bases, with 6 bases between. Germline V gives CDR1 SEHNR, CDR2 FQNEAQ (reference sequence). In DNA, the CDR3 is TGTGCCAGCAGCTTAGGTCAGGCAACTAATGAAAAACTGTTTTTT. Amino acid sequence: CASSLGQATNEKLFF.

The chain carries TRBV9 and TRBJ2-3; TRBD2 might be the D (6 bases). The CDR3 covers 15 residues. In germline, CDR1 is SGDLS, CDR2 YYNGEE. The V gene lost 3 bases and the J gene lost 8 bases, with 19 bases spanning the gap. CDR3 residues: CASSAGTALTATQYF. CDR3 nucleotide sequence: TGTGCCAGCAGCGCAGGGACTGCCCTAACCGCTACGCAGTATTTT.

The rearrangement joins TRBV2 to TRBJ2-3; 15 bases match TRBD2. Germline CDR1 reads SNHLY; CDR2 reads FYNNEI. V lost 8 bases, J lost 0 bases, and 3 bases stayed unmatched. The CDR3 is 16 residues long. The CDR3 region is CASGTSGRPSTDTQYF. The CDR3 bases are TGTGCCAGCGGGACTAGCGGGAGGCCTAGCACAGATACGCAGTATTTT.

The chain carries TRBV4-2 and TRBJ2-3, with D maybe TRBD2 (5 bases). This CDR3 comprises 16 residues. Germline V lookup: CDR1 LGHNA, CDR2 YNFKEQ. Between the trimmed V and J ends, which lost 5 bases and 3 bases, there was a span of 18 bases. The CDR3 protein is CASSFAGLSSTDTQYF. In DNA form, the CDR3 reads TGTGCCAGCAGCTTCGCCGGACTCAGCTCGACAGATACGCAGTATTTT.

This clonotype was recorded many times. The rearrangement joins TRBV5-1 to TRBJ1-1; no reliable D call. The CDR3 runs 14 residues. The germline V gene has CDR1 SGHRS and CDR2 YFSETQ. The V end was cut by 3 bases, the J end by 0 bases, with 9 bases between. Here the CDR3 reads CASSSDGMNTEAFF. Written as DNA, the CDR3 is TGCGCCAGCAGCTCTGACGGCATGAACACTGAAGCTTTCTTT.

This chain connects TRBV7-9 to TRBJ1-6; weak D call: TRBD1 (6 bases). V lost 3 bases and J lost 10, with 19 bases in between. CDR1 is SEHNR and CDR2 is FQNEAQ in the germline V gene (reference sequence). This CDR3 is built from 16 residues. The CDR3 DNA reads TGTGCCAGCAGCTTCCGTTCACAGGGAAAGGGATCACCCCTCCACTTT. This gives the protein CASSFRSQGKGSPLHF.

The sample holds a few counts of this clonotype. The chain has TRBV5-4 and TRBJ2-4; D remains ambiguous. The V end lost 3 bases, the J end lost 1 base, and 11 bases lay between the germline ends. Germline V gives CDR1 SGHNT, CDR2 YYREEE (reference sequence). CDR3 length: 15 residues. The CDR3 spells CASSYVGAAKNIQYF. CDR3 in DNA: TGTGCCAGCAGCTACGTAGGAGCGGCCAAAAACATTCAGTACTTC.

This clonotype was seen a few times. This sequence joins TRBV30 and TRBJ2-7; D may correspond to TRBD1 or TRBD2 (5 bases each). CDR1 and CDR2 from the germline V gene are GTSNPN and SVGIG (reference sequence). CDR3 length: 12 residues. The V and J ends lost 5 bases and 6 bases respectively, with 14 bases between them. The CDR3 protein is CAWERGDGEQYF. The CDR3 bases are TGTGCCTGGGAGAGAGGGGACGGCGAGCAGTACTTC.

Details on this clonotype: A junction end diverges from the germline sequence, so it may reflect a read error. This chain joins TRBV20-1 and TRBJ2-1, with D unclear. The CDR3 length is 15 residues. Germline values: CDR1 DFQATT, CDR2 SNEGSKA (reference sequence). CDR3 loop: CSARLSLRHQDALSF. CDR3 coding DNA: TGCAGTGCCCGTTTGTCCCTTCGCCACCAGGACGCCTTGTCCTTC.

At least ten counts were recorded for this clonotype. The chain uses TRBV29-1 and TRBJ2-2; a possible D gene is TRBD2 (7 bases). Germline CDR1 is SQVTM and CDR2 is ANQGSEA. The V end lost 7 bases, the J end lost 0 bases, and 12 bases lay between the germline ends. The CDR3 is 14 residues long. CDR3 amino acids: CSGGGRSNTGELFF. Written as DNA, the CDR3 is TGCAGCGGGGGGGGCCGATCGAACACCGGGGAGCTGTTTTTT.

This clonotype came up a few times. V and J are TRBV29-1 and TRBJ1-3, with D possibly matching TRBD1 (5 bases). The CDR3 spans 13 residues. The V gene lost 5 bases and the J gene lost 6 bases, with 14 bases spanning the gap. Germline assignment: CDR1 SQVTM and CDR2 ANQGSEA. The CDR3 DNA follows: TGCAGCGTTTTTCTTGGGACGGAAAACACCATATATTTT. Encoded protein: CSVFLGTENTIYF.

This chain connects TRBV20-1 to TRBJ2-5; TRBD2 agrees at 7 bases. Germline V CDR1 and CDR2: DFQATT, SNEGSKA (reference sequence). V trimming: 3 bases; J trimming: 9 bases; junction bases outside the gene matches: 7. This CDR3 is 12 amino acids long. The CDR3 reads CSASRGSGPQYF. The CDR3 DNA is TGCAGTGCTAGTCGCGGGAGTGGGCCCCAGTACTTC.